One sample yielded the 30 T cell receptor beta chains listed below, sequenced in a study of T cells in women clearing cervical HPV infection. Profiled with immunoSEQ multiplex PCR; TCRdb holds only in-frame clones, not every one. Its clone listing holds around 19,000 clones. What was sequenced was blood buffy coat. The receptors here all came from a woman aged 18 to 69 with a cervical HPV16 infection that either progressed to CIN3+ or cleared (not recorded which).

Concerning this clone itself: The CDR3 extends 3 residues past the end of the read, so its final part is completed from the germline J gene. The chain uses TRBV7-9 and TRBJ1-4; D might be TRBD1 (6 bases). Looked up from germline, CDR1 is SEHNR and CDR2 is FQNEAQ (reference sequence). This CDR3 spans 14 amino acids. Trimming took off 5 bases at V and 8 bases at J, with 15 bases between the two ends. CDR3 DNA (partial): TGTGCCAGCAGCAAAACAGGGAATCGAGAAAAA. Amino acid sequence: CASSKTGNREK. The complete CDR3 reads CASSKTGNREKLFF.

On this clone itself: The read ends 3 residues shy of where the CDR3 ends; the end is completed using the germline J gene. The V and J genes are TRBV20-1 and TRBJ1-4; TRBD1 matches 7 bases. J gave up 7 bases and V 4 bases, and 6 bases lay outside the gene matches. This CDR3 has 13 amino acids. In germline, CDR1 is DFQATT, CDR2 SNEGSKA (reference sequence). CDR3 DNA (partial): TGCAGTGCTAAGGGGGCTAATGGTGAAAAA. As protein: CSAKGANGEK. The CDR3 as a whole reads CSAKGANGEKLFF.

As to this clone: With the read ending 3 residues before the CDR3 end, the germline J gene is used to fill in that end. V gene TRBV5-6 combines with J gene TRBJ1-6; 8 positions match TRBD1. V was pared by 2 bases and J by 6 bases, with 1 base of the junction left unmatched. Germline CDR1 SGHDT, CDR2 YYEEEE. The CDR3 covers 14 residues. The CDR3 bases that were read are TGTGCCAGCAGCTTAGGACAGGGTAATTCACCC. Its translation is CASSLGQGNSP. The entire CDR3 protein reads CASSLGQGNSPLHF.

Turning to this clone: Read coverage stops 3 residues before the CDR3 terminus; the germline J gene supplies the remainder. The rearrangement joins TRBV6-1 to TRBJ2-4; D may be TRBD1 (5 bases). The CDR3 contains 14 residues. The germline V gene encodes CDR1 MNHNS and CDR2 SASEGT. The covered CDR3 bases are TGTGCCAGCAGTGAAGCGGGCCCAGGGTATGGT. Translating gives CASSEAGPGYG. The CDR3 reads in full as CASSEAGPGYGQYF.

Concerning this clone itself: The sequenced fragment ends 3 residues before the CDR3 boundary, so the rest is inferred from the germline J gene. The chain has TRBV19 and TRBJ1-5; the match to TRBD1 covers 7 bases. The V gene end was trimmed by 4 bases and the J gene end by 7 bases; junction bases not matched to a gene: 7. CDR1 is LNHDA, CDR2 SQIVND, per germline (reference sequence). There are 14 residues in the CDR3. This chain's CDR3 is CASSTGQVQQPQHF. CDR3 DNA (partial): TGTGCCAGTAGTACCGGACAGGTCCAACAGCCC.

CDR3 bases read: TGTGCCAGCAGACCCAACTCGGCAGATACG. Protein: CASRPNSADT. Given in full, the CDR3 is CASRPNSADTQYF. The chain couples TRBV5-8 to TRBJ2-3; no clear D. With the read ending 3 residues before the CDR3 end, the germline J gene is used to fill in that end. The CDR3 sequence is 13 residues long. Between the trimmed V and J ends, which lost 5 bases and 4 bases, there was a span of 11 bases. Germline values: CDR1 SGHTS, CDR2 YDEGEE.

Worth noting for this clone: The CDR3 goes on 3 residues after the read ends, and that part is filled in from the germline J gene. The chain recombines TRBV24-1 with TRBJ2-5, with D unclear. CDR3 length: 13 residues. Germline V lookup: CDR1 KGHDR, CDR2 SFDVKD. V dropped 2 bases and J dropped 5 bases, with 8 bases sitting between them. Partial CDR3 DNA: TGTGCCACCAGTGATTCAGTCGGGGAGACC. Translated: CATSDSVGET. The full CDR3 protein reads CATSDSVGETQYF.

As regards this clone: Other DNA sequences in the same sample also yield this CDR3. The CDR3 reads CASERGNTDTYTF. Partial CDR3 DNA: TGTGCCAGCGAGCGGGGGAACACAGATACA. The chain combines TRBV7-9 with TRBJ1-2; D perhaps matches TRBD1 (5 bases). The read stops 3 residues short of the end of the CDR3; the missing end is completed from the germline J gene. Germline CDR1 reads SEHNR; CDR2 reads FQNEAQ (reference sequence). This CDR3 spans 13 amino acids.

Concerning this clone: The CDR3 goes on 3 residues after the read ends, and that part is filled in from the germline J gene. J is TRBJ2-2 and V is TRBV7-8; D may be TRBD2 (5 bases). Germline V gives CDR1 SGHVS, CDR2 FQNEAQ. This CDR3 spans 12 amino acids. The V end lost 5 bases, the J end lost 7 bases, and 8 bases lay between the germline ends. The CDR3 here is CASSGAVGELFF. Incomplete CDR3 DNA: TGTGCCAGCAGCGGAGCGGTCGGGGAG. Full variable domain (remainder filled in from reference TRBV7-8 and TRBJ2-2): GAGVSQSPRYKVAKRGQDVALRCDPISGHVSLFWYQQALGQGPEFLTYFQNEAQLDKSGLPSDRFFAERPEGSVSTLKIQRTQQEDSAVYLCASSGAVGELFFGEGSRLTVL.

On this clone itself: The CDR3 end lies 3 residues beyond the end of the read and is filled in from the germline J gene. V and J are TRBV19 and TRBJ1-5; TRBD1 is a possible D gene (5 bases). Trimming removed 7 bases at V and 4 bases at J, with 20 bases between. Looked up from germline, CDR1 is LNHDA and CDR2 is SQIVND (reference sequence). This CDR3 comprises 16 residues. Partial CDR3 DNA: TGTGCCAGTACCCGGGACTACCCACCCACTAATCAGCCC. This gives the protein CASTRDYPPTNQP. The whole CDR3 sequence is CASTRDYPPTNQPQHF. Together with reference TRBV19 and TRBJ1-5, the CDR3 gives the full variable domain: DGGITQSPKYLFRKEGQNVTLSCEQNLNHDAMYWYRQDPGQGLRLIYYSQIVNDFQKGDIAEGYSVSREKKESFPLTVTSAQKNPTAFYLCASTRDYPPTNQPQHFGDGTRLSIL.

In the case of this clone: The CDR3 end lies 3 residues beyond the end of the read and is filled in from the germline J gene. V usage is TRBV18 and J usage is TRBJ1-2; no clear D. The CDR3 sequence is 16 residues long. Trimming cost V 3 bases and J 3 bases, with 17 bases left between them. Germline V gene lookup returns CDR1 KGHSH and CDR2 LQKENI. The CDR3 region is CASSPPDFPRDYGYTF. Partial CDR3 DNA: TGTGCCAGCTCACCCCCGGACTTCCCCCGTGACTATGGC.

On this clone itself: The read falls 3 residues short of the CDR3 end, and the missing part is taken from the germline J gene. The J gene is TRBJ1-5, the V gene TRBV7-6, with a possible D match to TRBD1 (6 bases). The CDR3 has 16 amino acids. The V and J ends lost 3 bases and 4 bases respectively, with 16 bases between them. CDR1 and CDR2 from the germline V gene are SGHVS and FNYEAQ. The CDR3 protein is CASSFISGQGNQPQHF. The CDR3 DNA, read in part, is TGTGCCAGCAGCTTTATATCGGGGCAGGGGAATCAGCCC. The complete variable domain, with remaining parts taken from reference TRBV7-6 and TRBJ1-5, reads GAGVSQSPRYKVTKRGQDVALRCDPISGHVSLYWYRQALGQGPEFLTYFNYEAQQDKSGLPNDRFSAERPEGSISTLTIQRTEQRDSAMYRCASSFISGQGNQPQHFGDGTRLSIL.

As concerns this clone: The sequence runs out 3 residues before the end of the CDR3; the remainder is reconstructed from the germline J gene. The rearrangement links TRBV20-1 to TRBJ2-1, with D tentatively TRBD2 (6 bases). The CDR3 totals 15 residues. Germline lookup yields CDR1 DFQATT and CDR2 SNEGSKA (reference sequence). V lost 3 bases and J 0 bases, leaving 12 bases between the germline ends. The CDR3 is CSARDGTYSYNEQFF. The covered CDR3 bases are TGCAGTGCTAGGGACGGGACTTACTCCTACAATGAG.

To note about this clone: The sequence runs out 3 residues before the end of the CDR3; the remainder is reconstructed from the germline J gene. The rearrangement joins TRBV2 to TRBJ2-3; TRBD2 matches 8 bases. J lost 5 bases, V lost 5 bases, and 6 bases had no gene match. The CDR3 is 14 residues long. Germline values: CDR1 SNHLY, CDR2 FYNNEI. CDR3 DNA, as far as it was read: TGTGCCAGCAGTCGAAGCGGGAGAAGAGATACG. It translates to CASSRSGRRDT. The entire CDR3 protein is CASSRSGRRDTQYF.

The sequenced CDR3 bases are TGTGCCAGCTCGAAAGGACAGAACTACAATGAC. Residues: CASSKGQNYND. The entire CDR3 protein reads CASSKGQNYNDYTF. The chain employs TRBV18 and TRBJ1-2; D may be TRBD1 (6 bases). The read ends 3 residues shy of where the CDR3 ends; the end is completed using the germline J gene. The CDR3 contains 14 residues. Germline assignment: CDR1 KGHSH and CDR2 LQKENI.

Points on this clone: The sequence runs out 3 residues before the end of the CDR3; the remainder is reconstructed from the germline J gene. The V and J genes are TRBV5-1 and TRBJ2-1, with D possibly being TRBD2 (5 bases). CDR3 length equals 14 residues. CDR1 SGHRS and CDR2 YFSETQ come from the germline V gene. V lost 6 bases and J 3 bases, leaving 13 bases between the germline ends. The CDR3 bases that were read are TGCGCCAGCATGTCGTCCGGGGACTACAATGAG. It translates to CASMSSGDYNE. The whole CDR3 sequence is CASMSSGDYNEQFF.

On this clone itself: The read falls 3 residues short of the CDR3 end, and the missing part is taken from the germline J gene. This rearrangement joins TRBV6-2 or TRBV6-3 to TRBJ1-2; D is undetermined. From germline, CDR1 is MNHEY and CDR2 SVGEGT. The V end was cut by 0 bases, the J end by 5 bases, with 10 bases between. CDR3 size: 14 residues. CDR3 protein: CASSYSPGEYGYTF. The part of the CDR3 DNA that was read is TGTGCCAGCAGTTACTCTCCCGGGGAGTATGGC.

As to this clone: The sequenced fragment ends 3 residues before the CDR3 boundary, so the rest is inferred from the germline J gene. V is TRBV6-2 or TRBV6-3 and J is TRBJ2-3; D is possibly TRBD2 (5 bases). The CDR3 totals 14 residues. Germline V gene lookup returns CDR1 MNHEY and CDR2 SVGEGT. CDR3 region: CASSLTTPLETQYF. The sequenced CDR3 bases are TGTGCCAGCAGCCTGACTACCCCCCTGGAGACG.

A remark on this clone: The read ends 3 residues before the CDR3 terminus; that terminus is restored from the germline J gene. This chain uses TRBV20-1 with TRBJ2-1, with TRBD2 matching over 14 bases. The CDR3 is made up of 18 amino acids. V was pared by 3 bases and J by 8 bases, with 15 bases of the junction left unmatched. Germline V CDR1 and CDR2: DFQATT, SNEGSKA (reference sequence). CDR3 amino acids: CSASPLAGTSGSLDEQFF. CDR3 bases read: TGCAGTGCTAGTCCATTAGCCGGGACTAGCGGGAGTTTAGATGAG.

For this clone: The CDR3 end falls 3 residues outside the read, so it is completed with the germline J gene. The chain links TRBV10-3 to TRBJ1-1, with 8 bases aligning to TRBD1. The trim removed 6 bases at V and 4 bases at J, leaving 4 bases unmatched. Germline assignment: CDR1 ENHRY and CDR2 SYGVKD. This CDR3 is built from 13 residues. The DNA read from the CDR3 is TGTGCCATCAGCGGACAGGGACCCACTGAA. This gives the protein CAISGQGPTE. From start to end, the CDR3 is CAISGQGPTEAFF.

On this clone itself: The junction shows a germline mismatch at one end, possibly a read error. The CDR3 extends 3 residues past the end of the read, so its final part is completed from the germline J gene. J is TRBJ1-1 and V is TRBV4-2, with D possibly being TRBD1 (5 bases). The CDR3 extends over 15 amino acids. Germline CDR1 and CDR2: LGHNA and YNFKEQ. This CDR3 is CASSQVAGTNTEAFF. The sequenced part of the CDR3 DNA is TGCGCCAGCAGCCAGGTGGCGGGGACGAACACTGAA.

Note on this clone: The DNA ends 3 residues before the CDR3 does, and the rest of the CDR3 is filled in from the germline J gene. The V call is TRBV7-9, the J call TRBJ1-2, with D tentatively TRBD1 (5 bases). CDR1 is SEHNR, CDR2 FQNEAQ, per germline (reference sequence). This CDR3 is 13 amino acids long. CDR3 bases read: TGTGCCAGCAGCCCCCTCGACAGCTACGAC. This translates into CASSPLDSYD. The full CDR3 protein is CASSPLDSYDYTF.

This clone counts as medium-sized (0.01 to 0.1%) by frequency. Read data end 3 residues before the CDR3 end; the end is taken from the germline J gene. The chain links TRBV30 to TRBJ1-1, with D perhaps matching TRBD1 (6 bases). V lost 5 bases and J lost 2, with 12 bases in between. Looked up from germline, CDR1 is GTSNPN and CDR2 is SVGIG (reference sequence). The CDR3 covers 13 residues. The CDR3 loop is CAWERQVNTEAFF. CDR3 DNA, as far as it was read: TGTGCCTGGGAACGACAGGTTAACACTGAA.

Concerning this clone: The missing CDR3 end, 3 residues past where the read stops, is filled in from the germline J gene. The rearrangement uses TRBV23-1 and TRBJ2-3; 9 positions agree with TRBD2. TRBV23-1 is treated as an ORF (open reading frame) with a function not yet certain. Trimming cost V 0 bases and J 0 bases; bases outside gene matches: 4. This CDR3 has 17 amino acids. The CDR3 DNA, read in part, is TGCGCCAGCAGTCAATCGAGGCTAGCGGGAAGCACAGATACG. This codes for CASSQSRLAGSTDT. In full, the CDR3 is CASSQSRLAGSTDTQYF.

Concerning this clone: The CDR3 end is not reached by the read, which stops 3 residues before it; the germline J gene fills it in. This chain uses TRBV9 with TRBJ2-1; 10 bases are shared with TRBD2. This CDR3 is built from 15 residues. Losses at the gene ends were 4 bases for V and 7 bases for J; bases not matched to a gene: 8. Germline CDR1 is SGDLS and CDR2 is YYNGEE. The CDR3 is CASSPAGGPGNEQFF. CDR3 bases read: TGTGCCAGCAGCCCAGCGGGAGGGCCGGGGAATGAG.

Of note for this clone: The read terminates 3 residues ahead of where the CDR3 ends, so the germline J gene completes it. This chain connects TRBV19 to TRBJ2-1; 9 bases are shared with TRBD2. The germline V gene has CDR1 LNHDA and CDR2 SQIVND (reference sequence). Trimming took 4 bases from V and 1 from J; bases not matched to a gene: 2. The CDR3 contains 15 residues. The CDR3: CASSNSGGSYNEQFF. The sequenced CDR3 bases are TGTGCCAGTAGTAATAGCGGGGGTTCCTACAATGAG.

Concerning this clone itself: The read is 3 residues too short to cover the CDR3 end, so that end is filled in from the germline J gene. V gene TRBV6-2 or TRBV6-3 combines with J gene TRBJ2-1; tentatively, D is TRBD1 (6 bases). V was shortened by 8 bases and J by 7 bases, with 9 bases between the two germline ends. Germline-derived CDR1 and CDR2 are MNHEY and SVGEGT. This CDR3 is built from 11 residues. CDR3 DNA (partial): TGTGCCAGCGTGAGGGGGAATGAG. Amino acids: CASVRGNE. The whole CDR3 protein is CASVRGNEQFF.

Incomplete CDR3 DNA: TGTGCCAGTGTCGGTCTCCGGGACAGGGGGCGTTACGGCTATGGT. As protein: CASVGLRDRGRYGYG. The whole CDR3 reads CASVGLRDRGRYGYGQYF. The V gene is TRBV19, the J gene TRBJ2-4, with 12 bases matching TRBD1. The CDR3 end is not reached by the read, which stops 3 residues before it; the germline J gene fills it in. CDR1 LNHDA and CDR2 SQIVND come from the germline V gene (reference sequence). The CDR3 contains 18 residues.

Notes on this clone: The read terminates 3 residues before the CDR3 end, so the remaining end is supplied by the germline J gene. This chain uses TRBV5-6 with TRBJ1-2; TRBD1 matches at 8 bases. The CDR3 runs 14 residues. From germline, CDR1 is SGHDT and CDR2 YYEEEE. The covered CDR3 bases are TGTGCCAGCAGCCTGGACAGGGCCCCGTCCGGC. Its translation: CASSLDRAPSG. The full-length CDR3 reads as CASSLDRAPSGYTF.

A remark on this clone: The read is 3 residues too short to cover the CDR3 end, so that end is filled in from the germline J gene. The chain has TRBV7-6 and TRBJ2-5; the D is unclear. Germline V gene data show CDR1 as SGHVS and CDR2 as FNYEAQ. Trimming removed 4 bases from V and 2 bases from J, with 2 bases in between. CDR3 length: 11 amino acids. This CDR3 is CASSSQETQYF. The CDR3 DNA, read in part, is TGTGCCAGCAGCTCACAAGAGACC.